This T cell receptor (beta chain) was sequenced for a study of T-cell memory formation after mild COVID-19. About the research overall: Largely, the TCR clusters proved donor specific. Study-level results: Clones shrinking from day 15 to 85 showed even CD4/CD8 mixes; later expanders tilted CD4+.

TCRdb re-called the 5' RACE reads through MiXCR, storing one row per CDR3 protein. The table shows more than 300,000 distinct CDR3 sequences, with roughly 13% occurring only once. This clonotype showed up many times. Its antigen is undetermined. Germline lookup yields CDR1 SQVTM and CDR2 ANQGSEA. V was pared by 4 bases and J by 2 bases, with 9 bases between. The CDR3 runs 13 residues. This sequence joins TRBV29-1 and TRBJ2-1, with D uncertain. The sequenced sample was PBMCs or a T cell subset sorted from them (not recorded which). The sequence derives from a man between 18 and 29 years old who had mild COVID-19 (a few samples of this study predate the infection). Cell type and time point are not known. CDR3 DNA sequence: TGCAGCGTTGGAACAGCTGCCTACAATGAGCAGTTCTTC. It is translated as CSVGTAAYNEQFF.